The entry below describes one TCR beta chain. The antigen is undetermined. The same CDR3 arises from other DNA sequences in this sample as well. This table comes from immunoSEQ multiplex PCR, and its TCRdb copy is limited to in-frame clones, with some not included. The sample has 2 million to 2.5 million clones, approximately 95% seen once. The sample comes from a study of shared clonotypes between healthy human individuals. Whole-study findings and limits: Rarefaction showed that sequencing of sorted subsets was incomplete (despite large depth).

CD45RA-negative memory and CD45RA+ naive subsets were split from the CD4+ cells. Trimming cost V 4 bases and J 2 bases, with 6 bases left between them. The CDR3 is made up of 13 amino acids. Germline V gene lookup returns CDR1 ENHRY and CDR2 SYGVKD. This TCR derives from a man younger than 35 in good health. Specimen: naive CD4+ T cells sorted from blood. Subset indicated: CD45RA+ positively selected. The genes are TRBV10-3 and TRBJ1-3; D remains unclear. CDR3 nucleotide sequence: TGTGCCATCAGTGGAGGGACTGGAAACACCATATATTTT. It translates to CAISGGTGNTIYF.